Below, 24 T cell receptor beta chains from the same sample are listed, as sequenced in a study of T cell responses to AZD1222 COVID-19 vaccine. TCRdb's table, derived via immunoSEQ multiplex PCR, lists solely in-frame clones and lacks some. Of about 150,000 clones in the sample, roughly nine tenths are singletons; the top ten hold more than 1.3%. The specimen comprised peripheral blood, sampled on day 0 of AZD1222 vaccination. These TCRs come from an adult in good health.

This chain joins TRBV24-1 and TRBJ2-2, with D perhaps TRBD2 (6 bases). V lost 4 bases, J lost 11 bases, and 16 bases lay in between. This CDR3 has 14 residues. Germline V CDR1 and CDR2: KGHDR, SFDVKD. CDR3 DNA sequence: TGTGCCACCAGTGACCTAGGGACGGAGGGAGAGCTGTTTTTT. Amino acids: CATSDLGTEGELFF.

This clone appeared once. J is TRBJ1-3 and V is TRBV2; no firm D call. This CDR3 comprises 16 residues. Germline CDR1 is SNHLY and CDR2 is FYNNEI. The V end was cut by 4 bases, the J end by 4 bases, with 17 bases between. This CDR3 reads CASSGDWLLLGNTIYF. CDR3 sequence (DNA): TGTGCCAGCAGTGGTGATTGGCTGTTGTTGGGAAACACCATATATTTT.

The chain couples TRBV10-3 to TRBJ1-2, with 7 bases aligning to TRBD1. In germline, CDR1 is ENHRY, CDR2 SYGVKD. The CDR3 has 15 amino acids. V lost 2 bases and J lost 4; bases outside the gene matches: 7. The CDR3 reads CAISEPGQDLYGYTF. CDR3 DNA sequence: TGTGCCATCAGTGAGCCCGGACAGGACCTCTATGGCTACACCTTC.

The CDR3 region is CASSATGNEKLFF. CDR3 nucleotides: TGTGCCAGCAGCGCTACAGGGAATGAAAAACTGTTTTTT. This chain links TRBV9 with TRBJ1-4; maybe TRBD1 (6 bases). CDR3 size: 13 residues. Per germline, CDR1 SGDLS and CDR2 YYNGEE. Trimming removed 3 bases from V and 5 bases from J, with 8 bases in between.

The chain has TRBV4-1 and TRBJ1-4, with 9 bases aligning to TRBD1. In germline, CDR1 is MGHRA, CDR2 YSYEKL. The CDR3 has 15 amino acids. The junction had 10 bases not matched to a gene; V was cut back by 6 bases and J by 8 bases. This CDR3 reads CASSQTGTGMEKLFF. The DNA for the CDR3 is TGCGCCAGCAGTCAAACCGGGACAGGGATGGAAAAACTGTTTTTT.

This clone was counted a single time. The CDR3 DNA sequence: TGTGCCAGCAGCTTCGCCGCAGGGGGCTATGAAAAACTGTTTTTT. Amino acid sequence: CASSFAAGGYEKLFF. The chain links TRBV7-2 to TRBJ1-4, with TRBD1 matching over 8 bases. This CDR3 has 15 residues. Looked up from germline, CDR1 is SGHTA and CDR2 is FQGNSA. V gave up 3 bases and J gave up 6 bases; unmatched junction bases: 6. The variable domain in full, completed from reference TRBV7-2 and TRBJ1-4, reads GAGVSQSPSNKVTEKGKDVELRCDPISGHTALYWYRQSLGQGLEFLIYFQGNSAPDKSGLPSDRFSAERTGGSVSTLTIQRTQQEDSAVYLCASSFAAGGYEKLFFGSGTQLSVL.

The chain couples TRBV6-5 to TRBJ2-3; D may correspond to TRBD1 or TRBD2 (5 bases each). Trimming stripped 8 bases from V and 3 bases from J, with 15 bases between. The germline gives CDR1 MNHEY, CDR2 SVGAGI. The CDR3 loop spans 14 amino acids. Written as DNA, the CDR3 is TGTGCCAGCTCGAGAATGGGGGTGACAGATACGCAGTATTTT. This encodes CASSRMGVTDTQYF.

The V gene is TRBV30, the J gene TRBJ1-1, with no clear D. The CDR3 loop spans 15 amino acids. Germline values: CDR1 GTSNPN, CDR2 SVGIG (reference sequence). V was clipped by 2 bases and J by 3 bases, with 16 bases between them. The CDR3 DNA reads as TGTGCCTGGAGTCCTAAGACACTAGGTTACACTGAAGCTTTCTTT. This encodes CAWSPKTLGYTEAFF.

This sequence joins TRBV19 and TRBJ2-1; D remains unclear. The CDR3 contains 13 residues. Germline CDR1 LNHDA, CDR2 SQIVND (reference sequence). V lost 4 bases and J 8 bases, leaving 12 bases between the germline ends. This CDR3 reads CASSTGLAHEQFF. The CDR3 region has the DNA TGTGCCAGTAGTACCGGGCTGGCCCATGAGCAGTTCTTC.

V is TRBV11-2 and J is TRBJ2-1; 12 bases line up with TRBD2. This CDR3 has 17 amino acids. The V gene's germline CDR1 is SGHAT and CDR2 FQNNGV. The V and J ends lost 5 bases and 4 bases, in that order; junction bases with no gene match: 9. CDR3 loop: CASSRRLAGVGYNEQFF. In DNA form, the CDR3 reads TGTGCCAGCAGCCGCCGACTAGCGGGAGTGGGTTACAATGAGCAGTTCTTC.

V is TRBV27 and J is TRBJ1-1; 7 bases are a match to TRBD1. Per the germline V gene, CDR1 is MNHEY and CDR2 is SMNVEV (reference sequence). The CDR3 runs to 14 residues. The J segment lost 1 base and the V segment lost 7 bases, leaving 6 bases of the junction unmatched. The DNA of the CDR3 is TGTGCCAGCAAAATTAGGACAGGGAACACTGAAGCTTTCTTT. Encoded protein: CASKIRTGNTEAFF.

The rearrangement uses TRBV10-2 and TRBJ2-3; possibly TRBD1 or TRBD2 for D (5 bases each). The germline V gene encodes CDR1 WSHSY and CDR2 SAAADI. V shed 0 bases and J shed 1 base, with 11 bases lying between them. The CDR3 is made up of 16 amino acids. CDR3 in amino acids: CASSESMGVGTDTQYF. The CDR3 DNA reads TGCGCCAGCAGTGAGTCGATGGGGGTCGGCACAGATACGCAGTATTTT.

The chain links TRBV7-9 to TRBJ2-1, with TRBD2 matching 7 bases. Per germline, CDR1 SEHNR and CDR2 FQNEAQ (reference sequence). V lost 11 bases, J lost 6 bases, and 10 bases stayed unmatched. This CDR3 is built from 13 residues. The CDR3 DNA is TGTGCCGGCGGGAGATACAGCCCCAATGAGCAGTTCTTC. Its translation: CAGGRYSPNEQFF.

The chain has TRBV13 and TRBJ2-1; 9 bases fit TRBD2. Germline V gives CDR1 PRHDT, CDR2 FYEKMQ (reference sequence). CDR3 size: 14 residues. Trimming at V came to 5 bases and at J to 5 bases, leaving 4 bases not matched to a gene. The CDR3 here is CASSRPSGNNEQFF. DNA of the CDR3: TGTGCCAGCAGCCGCCCTAGCGGGAACAATGAGCAGTTCTTC.

CDR3 nucleotide sequence: TGTGCCAGCAGCCCCTTTCCGGGGTCCTACGAGCAGTACTTC. As protein: CASSPFPGSYEQYF. The chain joins TRBV7-9 to TRBJ2-7; possibly TRBD2 for D (5 bases). There are 14 residues in the CDR3. V lost 5 bases and J lost 1, with 12 bases in between. The germline CDR1 and CDR2 sequences are SEHNR and FQNEAQ (reference sequence).

The chain has TRBV5-1 and TRBJ2-3; 8 bases align to TRBD1. Germline CDR1 reads SGHRS; CDR2 reads YFSETQ. After removal of 4 bases from V and 0 bases from J, the junction contained 1 base not matched to a gene. The CDR3 loop spans 14 amino acids. The CDR3 sequence is CASSQGASTDTQYF. As DNA, the CDR3 is TGCGCCAGCAGCCAGGGGGCTAGCACAGATACGCAGTATTTT.

CDR3 nucleotide sequence: TGTGCCAGCAGTGCCCCGAGAGGTGGGAACACTGAAGCTTTCTTT. It encodes CASSAPRGGNTEAFF. The rearrangement links TRBV2 to TRBJ1-1; D remains ambiguous. This CDR3 spans 15 amino acids. Germline V gene sequence: CDR1 SNHLY, CDR2 FYNNEI. Trimming removed 4 bases from V and 1 base from J, with 13 bases in between.

The chain couples TRBV19 to TRBJ1-2; 7 bases agree with TRBD1. The CDR3 covers 16 residues. V lost 5 bases, J lost 8 bases, and 17 bases stayed unmatched. CDR1 is LNHDA, CDR2 SQIVND, per germline (reference sequence). The CDR3: CASSPPLSQGVVGYTF. In DNA, the CDR3 is TGTGCCAGTAGTCCTCCTCTGAGCCAGGGGGTAGTCGGCTACACCTTC.

This clone was seen just once. The chain recombines TRBV2 with TRBJ1-6, with a weak D call TRBD1 (6 bases). Germline-derived CDR1 and CDR2 are SNHLY and FYNNEI. Deletions cut 7 bases from V and 6 bases from J, with 16 bases between. This CDR3 comprises 15 residues. CDR3 in DNA: TGTGCCAGCACCCCGGAGGGGGAATCTAATTCACCCCTCCACTTT. Protein: CASTPEGESNSPLHF.

The chain carries TRBV5-6 and TRBJ2-7, with TRBD2 matching over 7 bases. Germline loops: CDR1 SGHDT, CDR2 YYEEEE. V trimming: 2 bases; J trimming: 4 bases; junction bases outside the gene matches: 12. This CDR3 comprises 16 residues. The CDR3 nucleotides read TGTGCCAGCAGCTTACTTCCCGCGGGAGCTCATTACGAGCAGTACTTC. Its translation: CASSLLPAGAHYEQYF.

The V call is TRBV21-1, the J call TRBJ2-1; the table assigns TRBD2, which was not confirmed against the DNA. TRBV21-1 is noted as a pseudogene. The CDR3 consists of 16 residues. The CDR3 DNA sequence: TGTGCCAGCAGCAAAGCCACTAGCGGGGGGGGAAATGAGCAGTTCTTC. As protein: CASSKATSGGGNEQFF.

The chain employs TRBV30 and TRBJ2-4, with unresolved D. CDR1 and CDR2 from the germline V gene are GTSNPN and SVGIG (reference sequence). Trimming removed 2 bases from V and 1 base from J, with 9 bases in between. This CDR3 has 14 residues. The CDR3 protein is CAWSKVLAKNIQYF. The CDR3, as DNA: TGTGCCTGGAGTAAGGTTCTTGCCAAAAACATTCAGTACTTC.

J is TRBJ1-2 and V is TRBV7-2, with 9 positions matching TRBD1. The CDR3 totals 18 residues. V shed 3 bases and J 5 bases; nucleotides not matched to a gene: 16. Looked up from germline, CDR1 is SGHTA and CDR2 is FQGNSA. CDR3 bases: TGTGCCAGCAGCTTCATACAGCAAACAGGGGGCGCAGGATATGGCTACACCTTC. Translation gives CASSFIQQTGGAGYGYTF. The complete variable domain, with remaining parts taken from reference TRBV7-2 and TRBJ1-2, reads GAGVSQSPSNKVTEKGKDVELRCDPISGHTALYWYRQSLGQGLEFLIYFQGNSAPDKSGLPSDRFSAERTGGSVSTLTIQRTQQEDSAVYLCASSFIQQTGGAGYGYTFGSGTRLTVV.

J is TRBJ1-1 and V is TRBV19; 7 bases are a match to TRBD1. The junction had 10 bases not matched to a gene; V was cut back by 6 bases and J by 6 bases. CDR1 is LNHDA, CDR2 SQIVND, per germline (reference sequence). This CDR3 region has 14 residues. Here the CDR3 DNA reads TGTGCCAGTAGCCTGACAGGGCCCCCCGCTGAAGCTTTCTTT. Protein: CASSLTGPPAEAFF.